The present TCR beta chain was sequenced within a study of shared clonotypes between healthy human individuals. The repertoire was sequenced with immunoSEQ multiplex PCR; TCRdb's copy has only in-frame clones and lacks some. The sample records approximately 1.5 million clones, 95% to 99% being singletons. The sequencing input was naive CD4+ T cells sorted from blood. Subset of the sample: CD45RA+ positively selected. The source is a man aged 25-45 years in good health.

In nucleotides, the CDR3 is TGTGCCACCAGCAGGCTGCAGCGGTTCGACGGTGAGACCCAGTACTTC. Encoded protein: CATSRLQRFDGETQYF. The chain joins TRBV15 to TRBJ2-5; a weak D match, TRBD2 (5 bases). V was trimmed by 3 bases and J by 5 bases, leaving 19 bases between them. This CDR3 comprises 16 residues. CDR1 and CDR2 (germline): LNHNV, YYDKDF (reference sequence).